This entry concerns a single T cell receptor beta chain. TCRdb reprocessed the PCR reads via MiXCR. This table has 30,000 to 45,000 clones, about 30% appearing once. This sample is drawn from a study of metastatic and nonmetastatic thyroid tumors. Trimming removed 6 bases at V and 10 bases at J, with 10 bases between. This CDR3 has 11 residues. Thyroid surgery took place with no prior treatment in any patient. This chain uses TRBV12-3 or TRBV12-4 with TRBJ2-1; D perhaps matches TRBD1 (6 bases). Source material: blood. This sequence originates from a male donor with papillary thyroid cancer or a benign thyroid nodule (not recorded which). Some clones in this sample may be carry-over from other donors' samples. The DNA of the CDR3 is TGTGCCAGCAGACGGACAGACGAGCAGTTCTTC. The encoded protein is CASRRTDEQFF.